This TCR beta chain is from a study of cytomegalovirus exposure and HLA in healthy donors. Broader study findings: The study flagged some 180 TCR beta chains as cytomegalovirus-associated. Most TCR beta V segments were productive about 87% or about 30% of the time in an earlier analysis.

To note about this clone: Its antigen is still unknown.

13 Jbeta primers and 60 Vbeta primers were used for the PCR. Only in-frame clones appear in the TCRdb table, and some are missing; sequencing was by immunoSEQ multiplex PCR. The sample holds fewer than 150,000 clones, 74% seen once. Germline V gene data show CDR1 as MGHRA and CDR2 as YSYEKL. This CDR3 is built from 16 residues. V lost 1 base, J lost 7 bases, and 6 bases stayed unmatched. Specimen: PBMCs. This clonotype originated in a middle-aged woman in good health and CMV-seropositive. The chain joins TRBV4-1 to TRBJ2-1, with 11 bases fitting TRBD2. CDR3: CASSQGRLAGRNEQFF. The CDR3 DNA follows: TGCGCCAGCAGCCAAGGAAGACTAGCGGGGAGGAATGAGCAGTTCTTC.